This T cell receptor beta chain was documented in a study of Ad26.COV2.S vaccination and SARS-CoV-2 variants. Whole-study results and caveats: A substantial breadth of spike-specific CD8+ and CD4+ T cell responses after vaccination has been reported. The study found similar non-spike TCR breadth in vaccine and placebo recipients.

Treatment denoted: around 19 received Ad26.COV2.S at low or high dose, single or two shots; 5 received placebo; per-sample allocation not given. The investigators took samples on day 63 after the first vaccine or placebo injection. About this clone itself: What it recognizes is unknown.

The J segment lost 8 bases and the V segment lost 2 bases, leaving 3 bases of the junction unmatched. CDR1 and CDR2 from the germline V gene are SEHNR and FQNEAQ (reference sequence). CDR3 length: 13 amino acids. Assay used: immunoSEQ multiplex PCR; TCRdb lists only in-frame clones, some missing. The sample carries some 420,000 clones, 70% to 90% recorded once. This TCR came from a person between 18 and 65 years old who received the Ad26.COV2.S COVID-19 vaccine or a placebo. The chain links TRBV7-9 to TRBJ1-2, with 9 positions matching TRBD1. The material sequenced was peripheral blood, taken in a trial of Ad26.COV2.S vaccine versus placebo. The CDR3 here is CASSLSTGGGYTF. The CDR3 bases are TGTGCCAGCAGCTTAAGCACAGGGGGCGGCTACACCTTC.